This T cell receptor beta chain was observed in a study of lymphopenia after photon versus proton radiotherapy. Libraries were prepared by immunoSEQ multiplex PCR; TCRdb keeps only in-frame clonotypes and omits some of them. Of 15,000 to 20,000 clones in the sample, more than 85% are singletons; the top ten hold under 65%. V lost 6 bases to trimming and J lost 8 bases, with 13 bases between them. Per germline, CDR1 DFQATT and CDR2 SNEGSKA (reference sequence). CDR3 length: 11 amino acids. The V call is TRBV20-1, the J call TRBJ1-1; D gene ambiguous. The material sequenced was peripheral blood, taken from a patient treated with proton-based radiotherapy. The sequence was collected from a woman aged 55-70 years with cholangiocarcinoma. Some clones in this sample may be carry-over from other donors' samples. Written as DNA, the CDR3 is TGCAGTGCCAAATGGTTCAGCGAAGCTTTCTTT. This sequence encodes CSAKWFSEAFF.